This TCR beta chain was identified in a study of blood T cell repertoires in COVID-19. Looking at the study overall: From T cells, B-cell-depleted T cells, or PBMCs came the material, which was cDNA or gDNA.

This CDR3 is built from 17 residues. V lost 2 bases and J lost 0; bases outside the gene matches: 7. The germline gives CDR1 LGHDT, CDR2 YNNKEL (reference sequence). Per the original methods: How many nucleated cells were present was estimated from reference gene primer amplification. Clones were sequenced by immunoSEQ multiplex PCR, and TCRdb holds only the in-frame ones, with some missing. V, J and clone size are those of that table, while D and trimming were read from the DNA. The data show about 240,000 clones, around nine tenths seen once. Residents of 24 US areas, aged roughly 18 to 89 years, made up the participants. Assignments of participants to cohorts depended upon their own reported clinical history.

The TCR originated in a woman aged 30 to 39 who had recovered from COVID-19. The chain recombines TRBV3-1 (or the pseudogene TRBV3-2) with TRBJ2-7; 10 bases align to TRBD2. Sequencing used PBMCs or T cells enriched from blood (not recorded which). CDR3 amino acids: CASSQHPGLASSYEQYF. The CDR3, as DNA: TGTGCCAGCAGCCAACATCCGGGACTAGCGAGCTCCTACGAGCAGTACTTC.